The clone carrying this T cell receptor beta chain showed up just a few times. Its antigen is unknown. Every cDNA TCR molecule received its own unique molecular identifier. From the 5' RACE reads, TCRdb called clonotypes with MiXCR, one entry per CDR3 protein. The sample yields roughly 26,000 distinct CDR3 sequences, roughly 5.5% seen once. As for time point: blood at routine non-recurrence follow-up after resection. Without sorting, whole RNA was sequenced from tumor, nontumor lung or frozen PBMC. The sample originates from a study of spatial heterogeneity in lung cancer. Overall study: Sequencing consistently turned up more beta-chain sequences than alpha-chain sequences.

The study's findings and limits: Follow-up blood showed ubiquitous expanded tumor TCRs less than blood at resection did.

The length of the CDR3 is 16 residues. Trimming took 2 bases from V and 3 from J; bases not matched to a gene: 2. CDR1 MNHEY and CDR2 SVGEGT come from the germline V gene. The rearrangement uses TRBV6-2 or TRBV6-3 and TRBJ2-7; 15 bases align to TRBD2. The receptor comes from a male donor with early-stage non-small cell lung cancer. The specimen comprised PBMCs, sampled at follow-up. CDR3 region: CASSYPGLAGGYEQYV. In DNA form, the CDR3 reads TGTGCCAGCAGTTACCCGGGACTAGCGGGAGGCTACGAGCAGTACGTC.